One T cell receptor (beta chain) is described in this entry. The target antigen is unknown. This entry comes from a study of T cell repertoires in cytomegalovirus infection. Study overall: CMV epitopes that were recently identified and HLA-C-restricted were used alongside well-studied HLA-B-restricted ones. Signatures in public TCR beta sequences pointed to both CMV infection and matching HLA type.

TCRdb recomputed calls from the reads with MiXCR, one row per CDR3 protein. The table includes approximately 1,000,000 distinct CDR3 sequences, about a third detected once. After removal of 5 bases from V and 3 bases from J, the junction contained 5 bases not matched to a gene. Germline-derived CDR1 and CDR2 are MNHNS and SASEGT. The CDR3 covers 14 residues. Study-wide points: Clonotype analysis showed dominance of the ex vivo response by HLA-C-restricted CMV-specific TCR beta clonotypes.

The specimen comprised cultured CD8+ T cells from PBMCs, sampled from culture after CMV antigen stimulation. The J gene is TRBJ1-1, the V gene TRBV6-1; 8 nucleotides agree with TRBD1. The source of this sequence is a human donor in good health (CMV status not recorded). Some clones in this sample may be carry-over from other donors' samples. The DNA for the CDR3 is TGTGCCAGCAGTCAGGGGGCAACTTACACTGAAGCTTTCTTT. This translates into CASSQGATYTEAFF.